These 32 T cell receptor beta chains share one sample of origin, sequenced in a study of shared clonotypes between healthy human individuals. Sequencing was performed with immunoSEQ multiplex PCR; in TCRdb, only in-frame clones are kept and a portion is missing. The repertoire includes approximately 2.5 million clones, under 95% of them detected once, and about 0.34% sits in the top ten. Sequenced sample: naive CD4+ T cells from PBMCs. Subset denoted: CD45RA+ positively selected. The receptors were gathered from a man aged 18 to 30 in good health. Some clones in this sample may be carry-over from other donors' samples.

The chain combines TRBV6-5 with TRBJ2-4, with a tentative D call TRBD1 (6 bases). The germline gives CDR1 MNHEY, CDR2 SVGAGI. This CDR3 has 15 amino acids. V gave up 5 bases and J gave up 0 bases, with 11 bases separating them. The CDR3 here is CASSIQGLAKNIQYF. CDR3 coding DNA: TGTGCCAGCAGTATACAGGGCCTAGCCAAAAACATTCAGTACTTC.

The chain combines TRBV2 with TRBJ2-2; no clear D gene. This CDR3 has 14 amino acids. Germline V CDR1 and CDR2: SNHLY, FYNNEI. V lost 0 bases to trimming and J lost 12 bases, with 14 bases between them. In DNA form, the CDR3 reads TGTGCCAGCAGTGAAGCGCTTCGTGACATACAGCTGTTTTTT. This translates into CASSEALRDIQLFF. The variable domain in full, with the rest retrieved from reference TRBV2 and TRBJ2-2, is EPEVTQTPSHQVTQMGQEVILRCVPISNHLYFYWYRQILGQKVEFLVSFYNNEISEKSEIFDDQFSVERPDGSNFTLKIRSTKLEDSAMYFCASSEALRDIQLFFGEGSRLTVL.

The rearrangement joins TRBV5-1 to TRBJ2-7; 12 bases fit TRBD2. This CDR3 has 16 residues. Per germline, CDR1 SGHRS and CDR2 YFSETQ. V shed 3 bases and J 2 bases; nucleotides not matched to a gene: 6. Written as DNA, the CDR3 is TGCGCCAGCAGCTACGGACTAGCGGGAACCCCCTACGAGCAGTACTTC. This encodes CASSYGLAGTPYEQYF.

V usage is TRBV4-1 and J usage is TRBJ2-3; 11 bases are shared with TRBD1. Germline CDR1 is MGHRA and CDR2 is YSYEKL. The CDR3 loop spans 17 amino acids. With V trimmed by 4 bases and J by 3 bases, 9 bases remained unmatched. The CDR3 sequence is CASSLWFGQGATDTQYF. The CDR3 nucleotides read TGCGCCAGCAGCCTCTGGTTTGGACAGGGGGCAACAGATACGCAGTATTTT.

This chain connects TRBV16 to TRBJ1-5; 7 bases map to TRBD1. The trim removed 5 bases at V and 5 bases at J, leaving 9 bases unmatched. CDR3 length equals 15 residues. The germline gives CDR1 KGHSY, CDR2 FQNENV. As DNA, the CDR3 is TGTGCCAGCAGCGCTGTATCGACAGGGTATCAGCCCCAGCATTTT. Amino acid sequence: CASSAVSTGYQPQHF.

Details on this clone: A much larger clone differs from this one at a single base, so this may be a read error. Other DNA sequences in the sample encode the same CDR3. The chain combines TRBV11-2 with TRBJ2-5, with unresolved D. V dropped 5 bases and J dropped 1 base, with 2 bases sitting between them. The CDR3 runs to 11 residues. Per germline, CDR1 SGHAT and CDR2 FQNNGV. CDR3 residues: CASSVQETQYF. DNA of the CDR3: TGTGCCAGCAGCGTCCAAGAGACCCAGTACTTC.

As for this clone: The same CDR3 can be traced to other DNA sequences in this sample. This CDR3 is CASRRDNEQFF. The CDR3 nucleotides read TGTGCCAGCAGACGGGACAATGAGCAGTTCTTC. The chain uses TRBV28 and TRBJ2-1, with D unclear. With 6 bases removed from V and 5 bases from J, the gap between germline ends came to 5 bases. The germline V gene has CDR1 MDHEN and CDR2 SYDVKM. The CDR3 is 11 amino acids.

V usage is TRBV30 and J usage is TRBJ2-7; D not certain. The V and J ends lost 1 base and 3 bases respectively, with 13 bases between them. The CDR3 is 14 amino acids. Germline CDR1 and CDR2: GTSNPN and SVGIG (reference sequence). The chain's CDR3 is CAWSDTVGRYEQYF. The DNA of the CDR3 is TGTGCCTGGAGTGACACCGTGGGCCGCTACGAGCAGTACTTC.

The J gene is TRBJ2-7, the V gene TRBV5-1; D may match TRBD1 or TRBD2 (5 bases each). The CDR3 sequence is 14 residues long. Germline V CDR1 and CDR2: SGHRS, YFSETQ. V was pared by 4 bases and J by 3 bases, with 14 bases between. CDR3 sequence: CASSRDATGYEQYF. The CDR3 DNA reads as TGCGCCAGCAGCCGGGACGCTACGGGCTACGAGCAGTACTTC. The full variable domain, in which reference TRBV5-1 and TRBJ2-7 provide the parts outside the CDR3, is KAGVTQTPRYLIKTRGQQVTLSCSPISGHRSVSWYQQTPGQGLQFLFEYFSETQRNKGNFPGRFSGRQFSNSRSEMNVSTLELGDSALYLCASSRDATGYEQYFGPGTRLTVT.

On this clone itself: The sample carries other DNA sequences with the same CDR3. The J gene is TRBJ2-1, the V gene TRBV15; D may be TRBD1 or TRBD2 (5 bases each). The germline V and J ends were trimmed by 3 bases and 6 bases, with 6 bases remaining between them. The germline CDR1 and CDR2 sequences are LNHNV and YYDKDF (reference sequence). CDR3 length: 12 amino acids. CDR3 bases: TGTGCCACCAGCAGGGGGACCAATGAGCAGTTCTTC. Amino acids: CATSRGTNEQFF. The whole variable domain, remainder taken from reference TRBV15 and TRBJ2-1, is DAMVIQNPRYQVTQFGKPVTLSCSQTLNHNVMYWYQQKSSQAPKLLFHYYDKDFNNEADTPDNFQSRRPNTSFCFLDIRSPGLGDTAMYLCATSRGTNEQFFGPGTRLTVL.

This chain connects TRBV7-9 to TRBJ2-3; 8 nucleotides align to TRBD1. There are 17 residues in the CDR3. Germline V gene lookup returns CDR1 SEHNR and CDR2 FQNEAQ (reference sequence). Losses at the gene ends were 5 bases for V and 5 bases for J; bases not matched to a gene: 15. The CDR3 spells CASSAHSSGGSGDTQYF. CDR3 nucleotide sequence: TGTGCCAGCAGCGCGCACTCCTCAGGGGGCTCTGGAGATACGCAGTATTTT. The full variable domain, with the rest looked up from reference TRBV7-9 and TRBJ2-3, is DTGVSQNPRHKITKRGQNVTFRCDPISEHNRLYWYRQTLGQGPEFLTYFQNEAQLEKSRLLSDRFSAERPKGSFSTLEIQRTEQGDSAMYLCASSAHSSGGSGDTQYFGPGTRLTVL.

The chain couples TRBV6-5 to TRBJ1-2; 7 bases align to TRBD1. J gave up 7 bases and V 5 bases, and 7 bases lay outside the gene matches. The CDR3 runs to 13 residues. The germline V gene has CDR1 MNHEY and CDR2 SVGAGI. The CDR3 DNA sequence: TGTGCCAGCAGTATAAACCGACAGGGTGGCTACACCTTC. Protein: CASSINRQGGYTF.

The DNA of the CDR3 is TGTGCCAGCAGCTTAGATCAGGGTTACGACGAGCAGTACTTC. This encodes CASSLDQGYDEQYF. The gene calls are TRBV11-3 and TRBJ2-7, with D possibly matching TRBD1 (5 bases). V lost 0 bases, J lost 5 bases, and 11 bases lay in between. CDR1 and CDR2 from the germline V gene are SGHNT and YENEEA. This CDR3 contains 14 residues.

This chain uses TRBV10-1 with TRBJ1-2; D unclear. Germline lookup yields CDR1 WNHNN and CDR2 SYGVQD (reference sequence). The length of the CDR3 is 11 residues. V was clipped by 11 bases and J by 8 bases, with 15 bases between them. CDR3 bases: TGCGCCTGGGGTAGAGGTGGCGGCTACACCTTC. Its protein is CAWGRGGGYTF.

The CDR3 nucleotides are TGTGCCAGCAGCCTTTCTGGAGCCTCACGGGGTCAGCCCCAGCATTTT. Its translation: CASSLSGASRGQPQHF. The V and J genes are TRBV7-2 and TRBJ1-5; D gene unclear. The V gene lost 5 bases and the J gene lost 6 bases, with 20 bases spanning the gap. The V gene's germline CDR1 is SGHTA and CDR2 FQGNSA. This CDR3 is 16 amino acids long.

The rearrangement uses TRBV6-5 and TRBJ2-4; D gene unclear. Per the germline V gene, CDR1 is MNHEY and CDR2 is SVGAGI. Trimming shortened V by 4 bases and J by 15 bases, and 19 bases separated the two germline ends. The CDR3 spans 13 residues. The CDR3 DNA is TGTGCCAGCAGTTTAAACCCTTCCAAGAGGTGGTACTTC. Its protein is CASSLNPSKRWYF.

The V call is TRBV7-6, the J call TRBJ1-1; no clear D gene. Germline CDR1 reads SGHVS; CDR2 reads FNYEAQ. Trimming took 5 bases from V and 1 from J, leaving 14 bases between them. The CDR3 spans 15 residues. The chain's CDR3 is CASSAVPGRNTEAFF. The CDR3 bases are TGTGCCAGCAGCGCGGTACCGGGGAGGAACACTGAAGCTTTCTTT.

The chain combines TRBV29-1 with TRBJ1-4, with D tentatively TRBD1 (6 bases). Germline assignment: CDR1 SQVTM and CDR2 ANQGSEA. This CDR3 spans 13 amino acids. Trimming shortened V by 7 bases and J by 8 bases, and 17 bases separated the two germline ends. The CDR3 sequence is CSASRGAAEKLFF. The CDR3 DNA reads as TGCAGCGCCTCAAGGGGGGCCGCGGAAAAACTGTTTTTT.

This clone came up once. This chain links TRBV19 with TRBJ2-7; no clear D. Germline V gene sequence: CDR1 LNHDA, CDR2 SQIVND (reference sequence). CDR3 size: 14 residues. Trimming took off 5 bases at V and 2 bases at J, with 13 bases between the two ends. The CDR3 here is CASSLNVGPYEQYF. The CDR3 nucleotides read TGTGCCAGTAGTCTAAACGTTGGACCCTACGAGCAGTACTTC.

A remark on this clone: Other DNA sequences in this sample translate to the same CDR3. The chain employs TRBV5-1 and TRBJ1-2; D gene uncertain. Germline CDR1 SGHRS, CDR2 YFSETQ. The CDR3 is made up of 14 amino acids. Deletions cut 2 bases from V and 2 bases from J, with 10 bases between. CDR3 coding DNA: TGCGCCAGCAGCTTAGGGCAGTCGAACTATGGCTACACCTTC. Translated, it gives CASSLGQSNYGYTF.

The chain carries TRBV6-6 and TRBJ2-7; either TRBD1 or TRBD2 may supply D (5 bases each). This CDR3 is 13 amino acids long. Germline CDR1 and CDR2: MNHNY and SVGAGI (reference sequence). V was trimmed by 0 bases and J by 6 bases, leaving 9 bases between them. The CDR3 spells CASSYSGGTEQYF. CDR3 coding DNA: TGTGCCAGCAGTTACTCTGGGGGTACCGAGCAGTACTTC.

The CDR3 DNA reads as TGTGCCAGCTCACTGCTCTCCGACAGCACCGGGGAGCTGTTTTTT. It encodes CASSLLSDSTGELFF. V is TRBV18 and J is TRBJ2-2; a weak D match, TRBD1 (5 bases). CDR3 size: 15 residues. V was clipped by 4 bases and J by 4 bases, with 13 bases between them. Germline lookup yields CDR1 KGHSH and CDR2 LQKENI.

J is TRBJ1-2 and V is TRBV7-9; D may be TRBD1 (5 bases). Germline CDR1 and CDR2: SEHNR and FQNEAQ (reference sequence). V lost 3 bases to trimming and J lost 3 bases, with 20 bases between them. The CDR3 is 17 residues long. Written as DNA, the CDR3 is TGTGCCAGCAGCTTCCCGACGGGGGGAAAGGGAGACTATGGCTACACCTTC. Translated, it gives CASSFPTGGKGDYGYTF.

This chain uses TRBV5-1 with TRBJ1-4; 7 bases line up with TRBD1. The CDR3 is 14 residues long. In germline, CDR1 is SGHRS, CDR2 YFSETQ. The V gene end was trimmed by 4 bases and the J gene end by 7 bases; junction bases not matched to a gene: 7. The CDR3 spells CASSRDSQTEKLFF. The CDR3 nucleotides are TGCGCCAGCAGCCGGGACAGCCAAACTGAAAAACTGTTTTTT.

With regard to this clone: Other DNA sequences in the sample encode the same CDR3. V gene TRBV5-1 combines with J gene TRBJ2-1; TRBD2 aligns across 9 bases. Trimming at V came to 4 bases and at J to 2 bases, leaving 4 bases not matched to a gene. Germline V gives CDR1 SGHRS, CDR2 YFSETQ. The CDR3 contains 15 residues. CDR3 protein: CASSRLAETYNEQFF. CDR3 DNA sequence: TGCGCCAGCAGCAGACTAGCGGAGACCTACAATGAGCAGTTCTTC.

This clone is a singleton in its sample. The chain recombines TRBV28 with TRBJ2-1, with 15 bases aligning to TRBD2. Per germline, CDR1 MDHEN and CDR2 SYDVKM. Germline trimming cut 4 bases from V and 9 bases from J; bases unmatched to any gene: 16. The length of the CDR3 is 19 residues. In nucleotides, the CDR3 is TGTGCCAGCAGTTCTCACCTCGGACTAGCGGGAGGGCCTGCTGGTGAGCAGTTCTTC. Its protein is CASSSHLGLAGGPAGEQFF.

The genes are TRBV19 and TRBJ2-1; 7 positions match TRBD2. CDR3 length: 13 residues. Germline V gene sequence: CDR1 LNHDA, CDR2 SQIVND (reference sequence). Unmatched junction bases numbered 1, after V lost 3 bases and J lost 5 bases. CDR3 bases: TGTGCCAGTAGTATCGGGGGGAACAATGAGCAGTTCTTC. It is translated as CASSIGGNNEQFF.

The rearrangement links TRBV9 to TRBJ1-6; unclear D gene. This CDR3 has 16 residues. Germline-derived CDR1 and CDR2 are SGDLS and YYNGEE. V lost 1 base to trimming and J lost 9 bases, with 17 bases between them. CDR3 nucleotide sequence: TGTGCCAGCAGCGTAAGTCCAGGCAAAATGACTTCACCCCTCCACTTT. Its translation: CASSVSPGKMTSPLHF.

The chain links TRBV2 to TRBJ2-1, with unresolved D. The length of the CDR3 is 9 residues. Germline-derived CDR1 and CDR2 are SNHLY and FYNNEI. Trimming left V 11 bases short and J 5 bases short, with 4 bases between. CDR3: CAGDNEQFF. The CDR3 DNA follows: TGTGCCGGGGACAATGAGCAGTTCTTC.

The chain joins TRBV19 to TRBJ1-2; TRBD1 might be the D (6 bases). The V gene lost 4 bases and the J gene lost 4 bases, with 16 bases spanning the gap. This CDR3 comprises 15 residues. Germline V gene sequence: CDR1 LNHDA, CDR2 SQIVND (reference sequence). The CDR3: CASSTPGGGPYGYTF. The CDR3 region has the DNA TGTGCCAGTAGTACCCCGGGGGGGGGCCCCTATGGCTACACCTTC.

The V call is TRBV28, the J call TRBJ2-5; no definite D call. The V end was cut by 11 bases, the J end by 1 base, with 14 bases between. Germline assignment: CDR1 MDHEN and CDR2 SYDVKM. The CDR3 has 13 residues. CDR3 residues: CAGRRAGQETQYF. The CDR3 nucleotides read TGTGCCGGGCGGAGAGCCGGCCAAGAGACCCAGTACTTC.

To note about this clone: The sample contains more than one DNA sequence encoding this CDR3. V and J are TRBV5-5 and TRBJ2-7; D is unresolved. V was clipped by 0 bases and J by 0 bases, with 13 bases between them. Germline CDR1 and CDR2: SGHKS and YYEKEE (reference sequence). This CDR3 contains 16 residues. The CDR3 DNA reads TGTGCCAGCAGCTTGGCTGGCTCACCAAGCTCCTACGAGCAGTACTTC. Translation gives CASSLAGSPSSYEQYF.